The following is a T cell receptor (beta chain) sequence with its context. It lacks a known antigen. No per-base quality is available; no much larger clone lies one base away. The cohort consisted of 600 or so healthy bone marrow donors. At the time of sampling, all cohort members were nominally healthy, though unrecorded immune exposures were likely present. The donor was CMV seronegative and belonged to the group of over 350 seronegative cohort members. A peripheral blood sample was provided by each donor, and peripheral blood mononuclear cells were used for TCR beta sequencing. Genomic DNA extraction from the blood cell samples was performed with the Qiagen DNeasy Blood Extraction Kit. CDR1 is given as SGHNT and CDR2 as YYREEE, both from the germline V gene (reference sequence). V drops 0 bases and J drops 0 bases, leaving 16 bases in between. Spanning cysteine to phenylalanine, the CDR3 consists of 17 amino acids. The sequence is cut down to CDR3 DNA, 51 bases in frame from base 1.

These data originate in a study of cytomegalovirus exposure and HLA in healthy donors (dated by TCRdb to the late 2010s). Turning to the overall study: In an earlier analysis of roughly 500 of the donors, 250 to 300 Gb of sequence data and 100 million or so unique TCR beta sequences from about 179 million T cells were reported. An early release that covered about 600 HLA-typed donors contained approximately 300 gigabases of sequencing data and 80 million or so unique TCR sequences. The genetic ancestry cluster associated with self-reported Caucasian donors included 81% of the 350 to 500 genotyped donors. The study aimed to test whether cataloging public T cell receptors could reveal signatures of past pathogen exposure. The study profiled the T cell repertoires of hundreds of subjects by immunosequencing and related them to cytomegalovirus serostatus. Besides the first cohort of approximately 710 subjects, a separate validation cohort made up of roughly 120 different subjects was used. High-throughput TCR immunosequencing, statistical association of individual TCRs with disease status, and machine learning were combined to predict cytomegalovirus infection status. In a later analysis, previously published TCR beta repertoires from 550 to 750 donors were re-analyzed and high-resolution HLA genotyping was added so that TCR occurrence patterns could be studied. In the later analysis, no new phenotypic data were used to find candidate immune exposures; instead, reliance was placed on TCR beta sequences and their occurrence across donors. To decide whether each TCR beta V gene segment behaved as functional or pseudogenic, an earlier analysis of some 580 of the donors relied on high-throughput TCR beta sequencing. Donor age, sex, ethnicity and CMV serostatus were compiled alongside the repertoire data. A later genetic analysis used genome-wide SNP genotypes for about 65% of the 666 donors, treating that subset as a discovery cohort. All discovery cohort repertoires had been generated on a single sequencing platform. HLA typing covered class I and class II loci at four-digit resolution. Typing coverage differed by locus: A, B, C, DRB1 and DQB1 were typed in roughly 620-630 donors, DQA1 in roughly 510, DPA1 in some 600, and DPB1 in 472. Because of strong linkage in the cohort, five DR-DQ haplotypes were treated as single units for association and clustering. Among roughly 400 genotyped donors of the cohort, an average of about 240,000 unique TCR beta nucleotide sequences was sequenced per donor, of which about 19% were non-productive. Results the study describes overall, beyond this receptor: A further reported finding was that TCR beta sequences accurately predicted the HLA-A and HLA-B alleles for most subjects in the first cohort. Several of the top co-occurrence clusters appeared to be linked to parvovirus B19, influenza, CMV and Epstein-Barr virus, according to a later analysis. In an earlier analysis of 587 of the donors, most TCR beta V segments were observed in productive rearrangements about 87% or about 30% of the time, broadly matching IMGT annotations. A total of 164 TCR beta chains were listed by the study as associated with cytomegalovirus. In a later analysis, TCR association rates were found to vary across HLA loci, with the most associated TCRs seen for DRB1 alleles and the fewest for HLA-C alleles. When HLA alleles, especially DR and DQ, strongly co-occurred, TCR associations were difficult to assign to individual alleles. The presence/absence analyses assumed that sequencing depth was roughly uniform across donors, and that assumption may not be true. Some IMGT-functional V segments, including TRBV6-2 and TRBV6-3, could not be told apart with the 87-base-pair reads, so those segments were excluded. CMV serostatus was the only immune exposure information available for the cohort. Linkage disequilibrium might explain the correlated functional status among segregating V segments, but an unknown experimental factor could not be ruled out. In a later analysis, most CMV-associated TCR beta chains were found to appear HLA-restricted, with HLA associations seemingly driven largely by CMV exposure. Across donors, most TCR sequences were observed very rarely, whereas some public TCRs were present in many individuals. In vitro tests confirmed that three of the cytomegalovirus-associated TCR beta chains recognize cytomegalovirus antigens. A cluster of highly shared sequence variants was judged likely to represent a technical artifact of the sequencing pipeline. The cohort was sequenced for TCR beta chains only, and without alpha or paired-chain data the features that could be detected were limited. The classifier was reported to diagnose cytomegalovirus status with high specificity and sensitivity in both the original and validation cohorts. In a later genetic analysis, fewer N-insertions in productive TCRs were reported among donors in an Asian-associated ancestry cluster than the roughly 700-donor mean. An association between a missense DCLRE1C variant and V-gene and J-gene trimming of TCR beta chains was found in a later genetic analysis and replicated in an independent cohort. The authors suggested that the approach could potentially be generalized to other disease states and immunological phenotypes. Compared with equally common non-associated chains, HLA-associated TCR beta chains in a later analysis were more clonally expanded and had lower generation probabilities. The earlier analysis of fewer than 750 of the donors excluded 15 to 20 rarely observed V segments, including chromosome 9 orphons, because counts were too low. Because some donors lacked HLA typing at each locus, the association tests relied only on the typed subset. At a false discovery rate of 0.05, a later analysis linked 15,000 to 20,000 TCR beta sequences to specific HLA alleles.

To prepare the library, the immunoSEQ multiplex PCR assay was applied. A mixture of 60 forward primers for TCR Vbeta segments and 13 reverse primers for TCR Jbeta segments was used in the multiplex PCR. The CDR3 region of rearranged TCR beta genes was amplified from genomic DNA by a multiplex PCR assay. Amplified TCR beta libraries were sequenced as 87-base-pair reads on the Illumina HiSeq System. The study's own analysis went as follows. A later analysis tallied 70 million to 100 million unique TCR beta chains across the 700 or so repertoires, and approximately 12 million of those chains were shared by two or more donors. To remove PCR and sequencing errors, raw reads were error-corrected and collapsed into unique sequences using a nearest-neighbor algorithm that merged closely related sequences. CDR3 sequences were aligned to IMGT reference sequences to assign V, D and J gene segments. Each retained sequence needed at least a six-nucleotide match to both a V gene segment and a J gene segment. Rearrangements were classified as productive when the CDR3 lacked stop codons and remained in frame with V and J, and all other rearrangements were classified as non-productive. Following IMGT convention, CDR3 was defined as the stretch from the second conserved V-encoded cysteine up to the conserved J-encoded phenylalanine. Sequences without an unambiguous match to a single V gene segment were excluded from the earlier analysis of approximately 560 of the donors. An earlier analysis of a few hundred of the donors called V segments functional above 56.7% productive rearrangements and segregating when the between-donor standard deviation exceeded 5%. A statistical classification framework was built to diagnose cytomegalovirus status from the catalog of TCR beta chain sequences. V and J gene assignment, in a later analysis, came from comparing TCR nucleotide sequences with IMGT/GENE-DB human TR gene sequences. In a later analysis, CDR3 sequences and most-parsimonious VDJ recombination scenarios were assigned using the TCRdist pipeline. In a later analysis, each TCR beta chain was defined by its CDR3 amino acid sequence together with its V-gene family, and reads lacking a unique V-gene family were excluded. To address suspected cross-contamination and a sequencing artifact, a later analysis removed 450 to 700 highly shared, low-generation-probability nucleotide sequences. For each public chain, a later analysis derived a clonal expansion index from normalized ranks of inferred template counts within each repertoire. In a later analysis, generation probabilities were computed with a VDJ recombination model fitted to out-of-frame rearrangements, and the resulting probabilities were checked against IGoR. In a later analysis, hypergeometric tests were used to score TCR-TCR, TCR-HLA and TCR-CMV co-occurrence, with a repertoire-size bias correction applied to TCR pairs. In a later analysis, false discovery rates were estimated by permuting HLA or CMV assignments 20 times. In a later analysis, co-occurring TCRs were grouped with DBSCAN, and TCRdist sequence similarity was added when clustering was performed within HLA-allele-positive subsets. For co-occurrence clustering, repertoires with fewer than 30,000 or more than 120,000 public chains were excluded, along with roughly 5 repertoires with anomalous nucleotide sharing. TCRdb limited this immuneACCESS table to in-frame rearrangements with V and J called. A share of clones is missing; checked studies link under half to unresolved V genes, and the rest is unexplained. V, J and clone size were drawn from that table, and D and trimming were deduced from the DNA. For this sample there are 100,000 to 150,000 clones; approximately 80% appear just once. 1.8% of the sample is held by the ten biggest clonotypes.

The TCR comes from a man aged 18 to 29 in good health and CMV-seronegative. The sequencing input was PBMCs. The chain links TRBV5-4 with TRBJ2-7; the D segment cannot be called with confidence. The CDR3 corresponds to CASSLGTSASSSYEQYF. The sequenced DNA is TGTGCCAGCAGCTTGGGAACGAGCGCCTCCAGCTCCTACGAGCAGTACTTC. Here the CDR3 is joined to the reference TRBV5-4 and TRBJ2-7 genes, and the full variable domain is: ETGVTQSPTHLIKTRGQQVTLRCSSQSGHNTVSWYQQALGQGPQFIFQYYREEENGRGNFPPRFSGLQFPNYSSELNVNALELDDSALYLCASSLGTSASSSYEQYFGPGTRLTVT.